These 24 T cell receptor beta chains came from one sample sequenced in a study of shared clonotypes between healthy human individuals. Selected positively for CCR7 and CD45RO-negative, naive CD8 cells excluded terminally differentiated effector memory CD45RA+ cells. The repertoire was sequenced with immunoSEQ multiplex PCR; TCRdb's copy has only in-frame clones and lacks some. The data show 650,000 to 800,000 clones, with about 91% seen just once and about 24% held by the top ten. Sequenced material: naive CD8+ T cells sorted from blood. These receptor sequences come from a man aged 30 to 45 in good health.

The chain uses TRBV7-9 and TRBJ2-7; either TRBD1 or TRBD2 may fit D (5 bases each). The CDR3 has 15 residues. Trimming took 3 bases from V and 3 from J, leaving 15 bases between them. Germline values: CDR1 SEHNR, CDR2 FQNEAQ (reference sequence). The chain's CDR3 is CASSLGEGAFYEQYF. The CDR3 DNA sequence: TGTGCCAGCAGCTTGGGGGAAGGGGCTTTCTACGAGCAGTACTTC.

The chain carries TRBV4-1 and TRBJ2-3; 7 bases line up with TRBD2. V shed 0 bases and J 0 bases; nucleotides not matched to a gene: 6. In germline, CDR1 is MGHRA, CDR2 YSYEKL. The CDR3 runs 17 residues. The CDR3 protein is CASSQDDPSGSTDTQYF. As DNA, the CDR3 is TGCGCCAGCAGCCAAGATGACCCTAGCGGTAGCACAGATACGCAGTATTTT.

This sequence joins TRBV19 and TRBJ2-1; D uncertain. The germline CDR1 and CDR2 sequences are LNHDA and SQIVND (reference sequence). Trimming took 3 bases from V and 3 from J, leaving 3 bases between them. This CDR3 is built from 12 residues. Written as DNA, the CDR3 is TGTGCCAGTAGTATCCACTACAATGAGCAGTTCTTC. It encodes CASSIHYNEQFF.

The rearrangement joins TRBV7-9 to TRBJ2-5; the match to TRBD2 covers 11 bases. J lost 4 bases, V lost 2 bases, and 9 bases had no gene match. This CDR3 is 17 amino acids long. Per germline, CDR1 SEHNR and CDR2 FQNEAQ (reference sequence). Here the CDR3 DNA reads TGTGCCAGCAGCTTACGAGTAGCGGGAGGGCCGCTAGAGACCCAGTACTTC. This translates into CASSLRVAGGPLETQYF.

This clone appeared once. This chain joins TRBV7-9 and TRBJ1-5; D uncertain. Trimming removed 0 bases at V and 6 bases at J, with 9 bases between. The CDR3 runs 14 residues. In germline, CDR1 is SEHNR, CDR2 FQNEAQ (reference sequence). The CDR3 spells CASSLAGRAQPQHF. The CDR3 DNA reads as TGTGCCAGCAGCTTAGCAGGGAGGGCTCAGCCCCAGCATTTT.

The chain has TRBV2 and TRBJ2-5; no clear D. CDR3 size: 16 residues. CDR1 SNHLY and CDR2 FYNNEI come from the germline V gene. Trimming cost V 5 bases and J 1 base, with 17 bases left between them. CDR3 sequence: CASSSELLGSQETQYF. CDR3 DNA sequence: TGTGCCAGCAGTAGTGAGTTGTTGGGTTCCCAAGAGACCCAGTACTTC.

V and J are TRBV6-1 and TRBJ1-5; D may be TRBD1 (5 bases). V lost 1 base to trimming and J lost 4 bases, with 11 bases between them. This CDR3 spans 15 amino acids. Germline V CDR1 and CDR2: MNHNS, SASEGT. The DNA of the CDR3 is TGTGCCAGCAGTGAAGGGACAATTACTAATCAGCCCCAGCATTTT. Protein: CASSEGTITNQPQHF.

J is TRBJ2-7 and V is TRBV19, with 9 bases lining up with TRBD2. This CDR3 has 13 amino acids. CDR1 is LNHDA, CDR2 SQIVND, per germline (reference sequence). J was trimmed by 9 bases and V by 5 bases; bases with no gene match: 8. The CDR3 bases are TGTGCCAGTAGTCTTCGGACTAGCGCGGTGCAGTACTTC. Its translation is CASSLRTSAVQYF. Supplemented by reference TRBV19 and TRBJ2-7, the full variable domain reads DGGITQSPKYLFRKEGQNVTLSCEQNLNHDAMYWYRQDPGQGLRLIYYSQIVNDFQKGDIAEGYSVSREKKESFPLTVTSAQKNPTAFYLCASSLRTSAVQYFGPGTRLTVT.

The genes are TRBV29-1 and TRBJ2-1, with 12 bases that match TRBD2. Germline CDR1 reads SQVTM; CDR2 reads ANQGSEA. This CDR3 comprises 15 residues. Trimming removed 1 base from V and 8 bases from J; junction bases left unmatched: 6. CDR3 nucleotides: TGCAGCGTTGAAGGGTTACTAGCGGGAGGCGATGAGCAGTTCTTC. It yields the protein CSVEGLLAGGDEQFF.

The V gene is TRBV4-1, the J gene TRBJ2-1, with D perhaps TRBD2 (7 bases). Trimming removed 5 bases at V and 3 bases at J, with 14 bases between. Germline V gene data show CDR1 as MGHRA and CDR2 as YSYEKL. The CDR3 runs to 15 residues. The CDR3 coding sequence is TGCGCCAGCAGCTTAGGGGGGGGGAGCTACAATGAGCAGTTCTTC. Its translation is CASSLGGGSYNEQFF.

Only a few counts were recorded for this clone. The chain combines TRBV4-1 with TRBJ1-4, with a weak D call TRBD1 (6 bases). The CDR3 has 15 amino acids. V lost 2 bases, J lost 8 bases, and 15 bases lay in between. CDR1 MGHRA and CDR2 YSYEKL come from the germline V gene. CDR3 bases: TGCGCCAGCAGCCAACTCGACAGGCCCCAAGAAAAACTGTTTTTT. This encodes CASSQLDRPQEKLFF.

This rearrangement joins TRBV4-1 to TRBJ1-3; D not certain. The germline V and J ends were trimmed by 4 bases and 0 bases, with 19 bases remaining between them. CDR1 is MGHRA, CDR2 YSYEKL, per germline. The length of the CDR3 is 18 residues. CDR3 sequence reads: CASSRIQDGSFSGNTIYF. CDR3 DNA sequence: TGCGCCAGCAGCCGAATCCAGGACGGTTCCTTCTCTGGAAACACCATATATTTT.

The rearrangement uses TRBV28 and TRBJ1-1; 11 nucleotides line up with TRBD1. The length of the CDR3 is 22 residues. Germline lookup yields CDR1 MDHEN and CDR2 SYDVKM. V dropped 5 bases and J dropped 0; count of bases not matched to a gene: 23. The CDR3 sequence: CASSTITGTGGRAFRMNTEAFF. CDR3 DNA: TGTGCCAGCAGTACCATAACCGGGACAGGGGGGAGAGCTTTTAGGATGAACACTGAAGCTTTCTTT.

This chain joins TRBV27 and TRBJ2-1, with D uncertain. Between the trimmed V and J ends, which lost 5 bases and 6 bases, there was a span of 8 bases. Germline lookup yields CDR1 MNHEY and CDR2 SMNVEV (reference sequence). The CDR3 consists of 12 residues. As DNA, the CDR3 is TGTGCCAGCAGTCGCGTTCGCAATGAGCAGTTCTTC. This encodes CASSRVRNEQFF.

V usage is TRBV27 and J usage is TRBJ2-7, with TRBD2 identical over 8 bases. Germline CDR1 reads MNHEY; CDR2 reads SMNVEV (reference sequence). V shed 8 bases and J 2 bases; nucleotides not matched to a gene: 5. This CDR3 contains 13 residues. The CDR3 reads CASREGRTYEQYF. The CDR3 DNA is TGTGCCAGCCGGGAGGGGCGAACCTACGAGCAGTACTTC.

The chain couples TRBV7-2 to TRBJ1-3; D gene unclear. V lost 5 bases to trimming and J lost 8 bases, with 13 bases between them. The CDR3 is 13 residues long. Germline loops: CDR1 SGHTA, CDR2 FQGNSA. CDR3 bases: TGTGCCAGCAGCATGAATAATGGTGACACCATATATTTT. As protein: CASSMNNGDTIYF.

The J gene is TRBJ2-7, the V gene TRBV6-1, with TRBD2 identical over 12 bases. The J segment lost 4 bases and the V segment lost 6 bases, leaving 7 bases of the junction unmatched. The CDR3 contains 15 residues. Germline lookup yields CDR1 MNHNS and CDR2 SASEGT. DNA of the CDR3: TGTGCCAGCAGGGAGACTAGCGGGAGAGCGTACGAGCAGTACTTC. It translates to CASRETSGRAYEQYF.

The rearrangement links TRBV30 to TRBJ2-2; a weak D match, TRBD2 (5 bases). Germline V gene data show CDR1 as GTSNPN and CDR2 as SVGIG (reference sequence). V was pared by 1 base and J by 6 bases, with 9 bases between. The CDR3 consists of 13 residues. CDR3 loop: CAWSDKRSGELFF. The DNA of the CDR3 is TGTGCCTGGAGTGACAAGCGGTCCGGGGAGCTGTTTTTT. The full variable domain, rest sourced from reference TRBV30 and TRBJ2-2, is SQTIHQWPATLVQPVGSPLSLECTVEGTSNPNLYWYRQAAGRGLQLLFYSVGIGQISSEVPQNLSASRPQDRQFILSSKKLLLSDSGFYLCAWSDKRSGELFFGEGSRLTVL.

V is TRBV5-1 and J is TRBJ2-1, with 7 bases aligning to TRBD2. The length of the CDR3 is 15 residues. Germline loops: CDR1 SGHRS, CDR2 YFSETQ. V lost 6 bases and J lost 8; bases outside the gene matches: 14. CDR3 bases: TGCGCCAGCAACCCCCGGCGGGAGTCGGCGGATGAGCAGTTCTTC. The encoded protein is CASNPRRESADEQFF.

The DNA of the CDR3 is TGTGCCAGCAGTGCCGCCCTGTTCCACGAGCAGTACTTC. Its protein is CASSAALFHEQYF. The V gene is TRBV6-5, the J gene TRBJ2-7; D gene ambiguous. This CDR3 contains 13 residues. Trimming shortened V by 5 bases and J by 5 bases, and 13 bases separated the two germline ends. Germline V gene lookup returns CDR1 MNHEY and CDR2 SVGAGI.

The V gene is TRBV6-1, the J gene TRBJ1-1; D is uncertain. This CDR3 comprises 13 residues. In germline, CDR1 is MNHNS, CDR2 SASEGT. V was cut by 2 bases and J by 1 base, with 5 bases left in between. The CDR3 sequence: CASSESPNTEAFF. CDR3 coding DNA: TGTGCCAGCAGTGAATCACCGAACACTGAAGCTTTCTTT.

The CDR3 sequence is CASSPPPAPSTYEQYF. Written as DNA, the CDR3 is TGTGCCAGCTCACCACCCCCGGCACCGAGCACCTACGAGCAGTACTTC. J is TRBJ2-7 and V is TRBV18, with D unclear. Deletions cut 0 bases from V and 2 bases from J, with 14 bases between. This CDR3 contains 16 residues. Per germline, CDR1 KGHSH and CDR2 LQKENI.

V usage is TRBV14 and J usage is TRBJ2-2, with D perhaps TRBD1 (5 bases). Between the trimmed V and J ends, which lost 2 bases and 1 base, there was a span of 5 bases. The germline V gene has CDR1 SGHDN and CDR2 FVKESK. This CDR3 region has 14 residues. CDR3 DNA: TGTGCCAGCAGCCAAAGGGGGAACACCGGGGAGCTGTTTTTT. This codes for CASSQRGNTGELFF.

The table lists this clone with a few counts. J is TRBJ2-7 and V is TRBV6-1; the match to TRBD1 covers 11 bases. J lost 4 bases, V lost 2 bases, and 4 bases had no gene match. Germline lookup yields CDR1 MNHNS and CDR2 SASEGT. The CDR3 covers 15 residues. CDR3 region: CASSERDRGRYEQYF. The DNA for the CDR3 is TGTGCCAGCAGTGAAAGGGACAGGGGGAGGTACGAGCAGTACTTC.